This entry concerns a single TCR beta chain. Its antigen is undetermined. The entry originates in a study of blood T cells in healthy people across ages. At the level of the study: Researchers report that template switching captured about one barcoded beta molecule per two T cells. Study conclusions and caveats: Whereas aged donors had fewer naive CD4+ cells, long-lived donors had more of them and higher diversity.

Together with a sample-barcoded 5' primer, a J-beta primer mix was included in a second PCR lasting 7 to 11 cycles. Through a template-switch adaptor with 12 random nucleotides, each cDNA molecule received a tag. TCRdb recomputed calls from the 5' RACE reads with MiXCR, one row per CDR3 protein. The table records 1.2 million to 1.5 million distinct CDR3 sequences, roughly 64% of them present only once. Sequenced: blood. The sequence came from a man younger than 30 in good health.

The CDR3 protein is CASSETLYEQYF. Written as DNA, the CDR3 is TGTGCCAGCAGTGAGACACTTTACGAGCAGTACTTC. This chain joins TRBV2 and TRBJ2-7, with D unclear. Germline V CDR1 and CDR2: SNHLY, FYNNEI. Trimming removed 3 bases at V and 4 bases at J, with 7 bases between. The CDR3 covers 12 residues.